This T cell receptor beta chain originates from a study of cytomegalovirus exposure and HLA in healthy donors. V was cut by 0 bases and J by 1 base, with 6 bases left in between. This CDR3 is built from 14 residues. CDR1 WNHNN and CDR2 SYGVQD come from the germline V gene (reference sequence). With regard to this clone: The antigen remains undetermined.

Study-wide points: It was assumed in the presence/absence analyses that sequencing depth was roughly uniform across donors. Immune exposure was documented only through CMV serostatus. TCR association rates varied by HLA locus in a later analysis, with DRB1 highest and HLA-C lowest. According to reports, the classifier identified cytomegalovirus status with high specificity and sensitivity.

Primers: 60 Vbeta forward and 13 Jbeta reverse. The table came from immunoSEQ multiplex PCR; TCRdb's copy has only in-frame clones and leaves some out. The top ten clones hold less than 35% of a sample with over 50,000 clones, more than 65% of them seen once. The sequence was collected from a man aged 35 to 55 in good health and CMV-seropositive. The chain recombines TRBV10-1 with TRBJ1-1, with unresolved D. Sequencing was carried out using PBMCs. The CDR3 region is CASSESGENTEAFF. In nucleotides, the CDR3 is TGCGCCAGCAGTGAGTCGGGAGAGAACACTGAAGCTTTCTTT.